This T cell receptor beta chain was profiled in a study of T cells after yellow fever vaccination. Study in general: Each low-cell-number fraction was prepared by means of SMART-Seq v4 Ultra Low Input. Overall study findings and caveats: Bulk-population clonotypes that are abundant could appear as contaminants in FACS-sorted repertoires.

This clonotype showed up just a few times. No antigen is known for it. TCRdb ran MiXCR on the 5' RACE reads and lists one entry per CDR3 protein. This table holds more than 450,000 distinct CDR3 sequences, less than 25% found once. The germline V and J ends were trimmed by 6 bases and 9 bases, with 13 bases remaining between them. From germline, CDR1 is SGHAT and CDR2 FQNNGV. The CDR3 length is 12 residues. The starting material was PBMCs, obtained about 21 days after the first yellow fever vaccination. This TCR derives from a man between 18 and 29 years old who received the YFV17D yellow fever vaccine. The gene calls are TRBV11-2 and TRBJ2-3; possible D gene TRBD2, 5 bases. CDR3: CASSYKLVTQYF. As DNA, the CDR3 is TGTGCCAGCAGTTACAAACTAGTGACGCAGTATTTT.